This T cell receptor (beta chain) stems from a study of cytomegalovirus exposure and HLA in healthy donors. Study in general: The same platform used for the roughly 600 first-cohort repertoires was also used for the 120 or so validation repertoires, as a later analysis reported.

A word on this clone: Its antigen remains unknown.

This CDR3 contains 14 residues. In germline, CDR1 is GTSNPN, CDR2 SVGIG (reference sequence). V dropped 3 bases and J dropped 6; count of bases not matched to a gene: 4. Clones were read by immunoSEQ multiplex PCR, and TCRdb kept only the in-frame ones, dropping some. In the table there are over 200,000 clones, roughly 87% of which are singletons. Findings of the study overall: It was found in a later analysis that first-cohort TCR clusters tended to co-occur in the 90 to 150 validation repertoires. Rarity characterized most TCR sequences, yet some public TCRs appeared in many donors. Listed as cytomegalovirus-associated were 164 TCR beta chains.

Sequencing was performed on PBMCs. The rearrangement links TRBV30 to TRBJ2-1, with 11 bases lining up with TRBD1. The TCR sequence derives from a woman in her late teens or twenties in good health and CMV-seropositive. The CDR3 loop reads CAWRRTGGRNEQFF. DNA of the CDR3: TGTGCCTGGAGGAGGACAGGGGGCCGCAATGAGCAGTTCTTC.